Listed below are T cell receptor beta chains from one sample, sequenced in a study of blood T cells in healthy people across ages. One entry per CDR3 protein results from TCRdb running MiXCR on the 5' RACE reads. The table includes about 1.1 million distinct CDR3 sequences, more than 30% detected once. Material for sequencing was blood. All receptors come from a man younger than 35 in good health. Each CDR3 is given with its conserved first and last residue. The D gene is left open where the match is weak. For some rows the clone size is stated as once, few or many, or as a class when expanded; others skip it.

d_gene,abundance,j_gene,v_gene,CDR3nt,CDR3aa
NA,few,TRBJ2-7,TRBV20-1,TGCAGTGCTAGAGATACCACCCAGGGGTACTCCTACGAGCAGTACTTC,CSARDTTQGYSYEQYF
NA,NA,TRBJ2-1,TRBV29-1,TGCAGCGTCGAACCCTTACAGGGTGGCTCCTACAATGAGCAGTTCTTC,CSVEPLQGGSYNEQFF
NA,few,TRBJ1-2,TRBV29-1,TGCAGCGTTGAGGGGAGTAGGGGCTATGGCTACACCTTC,CSVEGSRGYGYTF
NA,NA,TRBJ2-5,TRBV7-7,TGTGCCAGCAGGCCGCGCGGAATAGAGACCCAGTACTTC,CASRPRGIETQYF
NA,NA,TRBJ2-7,TRBV10-3,TGTGCCATCAGTGAGGGCACAGGGTCGTACTTC,CAISEGTGSYF
NA,NA,TRBJ1-2,TRBV5-1,TGCGCCAGCAGCGGGCTTCCTAACTATGGCTACACCTTC,CASSGLPNYGYTF
NA,NA,TRBJ2-7,TRBV6-2/TRBV6-3,TGTGCCAGCAGCGCCAGGGCGAAAGAGCAGTACTTC,CASSARAKEQYF
NA,NA,TRBJ2-6,TRBV20-1,TGCAGTGCTAGAGATTATCGGGGGAAGACTGGGGCCAACGTCCTGACTTTC,CSARDYRGKTGANVLTF
NA,NA,TRBJ2-6,TRBV15,TGTGCCACCAGCAGAGATAAGGGTTCCAACGTCCTGACTTTC,CATSRDKGSNVLTF
NA,few,TRBJ1-1,TRBV7-9,TGTGCCAGCAGCGTAAAAACAAGCGATATTAGGCGTGAAGCTTTCTTT,CASSVKTSDIRREAFF
TRBD1,NA,TRBJ2-7,TRBV6-4,TGTGCCAGCGCCCGGGACAGGGGAGAATACAATGAGCAGTACTTC,CASARDRGEYNEQYF
NA,NA,TRBJ1-2,TRBV3-1,TGTGCCAGCACAGGAGGGGATGGCTACACCTTC,CASTGGDGYTF
NA,NA,TRBJ1-1,TRBV29-1,TGCAGCGCTCCAATGGGAGATGGGAACGCTTTCTTT,CSAPMGDGNAFF
NA,NA,TRBJ2-3,TRBV5-1,TGCGCCAGCAGCTTGGCCAATCCACGGGCGGGCACAGATACGCAGTATTTT,CASSLANPRAGTDTQYF
NA,NA,TRBJ2-3,TRBV4-1,TGCGCCAGCAGCCAAGTAGGTGGTGCGCGTACAGATACGCAGTATTTT,CASSQVGGARTDTQYF
NA,NA,TRBJ2-5,TRBV20-1,TGCAGTGCTTCAGGTCCGCGGTTCCAAGAGACCCAGTACTTC,CSASGPRFQETQYF
NA,many,TRBJ1-1,TRBV7-9,TGTGCCAGCAGCCCTCGGCACCGGGCGGAAGCTTTCTTT,CASSPRHRAEAFF
NA,NA,TRBJ1-1,TRBV7-2,TGTGCCAGCAGTTCAACACAGGGCGTGGAAGCTTTCTTT,CASSSTQGVEAFF
NA,NA,TRBJ1-1,TRBV4-2,TGTGCCAGCAGCCATACGGAGGGTGCGGCTTTCTTT,CASSHTEGAAFF
NA,NA,TRBJ2-2,TRBV5-1,TGCGCCAGCACACGATACTCCAGTCGGACCGGGGAGCTGTTTTTT,CASTRYSSRTGELFF
NA,NA,TRBJ2-2,TRBV12-3/TRBV12-4,TGTGCCAGCAGTTTCTATTCCACCGGGGAGCTGTTTTTT,CASSFYSTGELFF
NA,NA,TRBJ1-1,TRBV7-2,TGTGCCAGCAGCTTAATGGCAGGGGCGGCGTACACTGAAGCTTTCTTT,CASSLMAGAAYTEAFF
TRBD1,NA,TRBJ2-7,TRBV5-1,TGCGCCAGCAGCCTTACACAGGGGGAGTCCTACGAGCAGTACTTC,CASSLTQGESYEQYF
NA,NA,TRBJ1-5,TRBV20-1,TGCAGTGCTAGAGAGTCGGGTTCCAATCAGCCCCAGCATTTT,CSARESGSNQPQHF
NA,few,TRBJ2-3,TRBV12-5,TGTGCTAGTGGTTTAACTAGCACAGATACGCAGTATTTT,CASGLTSTDTQYF
NA,NA,TRBJ1-5,TRBV2,TGTGCCAGCACCTACTACGAGGGCAATCAGCCCCAGCATTTT,CASTYYEGNQPQHF
NA,NA,TRBJ1-1,TRBV5-5,TGTGCCAGCAGGTTGGGTTGGAACACTGAAGCTTTCTTT,CASRLGWNTEAFF
NA,many,TRBJ2-3,TRBV29-1,TGCAGCGTTGAATCCGACACAGATACGCAGTATTTT,CSVESDTDTQYF
NA,NA,TRBJ2-1,TRBV7-2,TGTGCCAGCAGCTTCCAGTGGGTCCCCTACAATGAGCAGTTCTTC,CASSFQWVPYNEQFF
NA,NA,TRBJ2-1,TRBV5-4,TGTGCCAGCAGCTGGGGACCATACAATGAGCAGTTCTTC,CASSWGPYNEQFF
TRBD1,NA,TRBJ1-6,TRBV20-1,TGCAGTGCCGGGCGCGGGGACAGGTCTTCGCCCCCCCACTTT,CSAGRGDRSSPPHF
TRBD1,few,TRBJ1-2,TRBV13,TGTGCCAGCAGCTTCCGACAGGGATCTAACTATGGCTACACCTTC,CASSFRQGSNYGYTF
TRBD1,few,TRBJ1-2,TRBV9,TGTGCCAGCAGCGTAGTGGACAGGGGCTATGGCTACACCTTC,CASSVVDRGYGYTF
NA,few,TRBJ2-1,TRBV20-1,TGCAGTGCAGTAAATAGCGTCTCCTACAATGAGCAGTTCTTC,CSAVNSVSYNEQFF
TRBD1,NA,TRBJ2-3,TRBV28,TGTGCCAGCAGGCAACAGGGGCCATCCAAGTATTTT,CASRQQGPSKYF
NA,NA,TRBJ1-4,TRBV21-1,TGTGCCAATAAGCATCGGCAGGGGGAAGGAAAACTGTTTTTT,CANKHRQGEGKLFF
NA,many,TRBJ1-1,TRBV29-1,TGCAGCGTTGGGAACACTGAAGCTTTCTTT,CSVGNTEAFF